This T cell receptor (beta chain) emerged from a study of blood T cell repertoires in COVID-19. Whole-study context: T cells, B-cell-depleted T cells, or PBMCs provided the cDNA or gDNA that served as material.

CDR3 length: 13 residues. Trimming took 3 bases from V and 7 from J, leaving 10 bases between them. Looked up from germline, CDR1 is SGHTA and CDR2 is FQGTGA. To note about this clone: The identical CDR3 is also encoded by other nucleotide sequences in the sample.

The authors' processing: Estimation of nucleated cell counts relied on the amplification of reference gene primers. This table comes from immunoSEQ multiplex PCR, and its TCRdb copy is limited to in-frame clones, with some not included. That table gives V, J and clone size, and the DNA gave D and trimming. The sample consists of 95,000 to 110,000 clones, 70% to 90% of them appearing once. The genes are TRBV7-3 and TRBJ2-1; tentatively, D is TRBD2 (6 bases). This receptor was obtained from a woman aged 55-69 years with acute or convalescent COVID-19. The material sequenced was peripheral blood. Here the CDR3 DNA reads TGTGCCAGCAGCTTGGGACTCCTAAATGAGCAGTTCTTC. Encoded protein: CASSLGLLNEQFF.